Listed here are 5 T cell receptor beta chains from one sample, sequenced in a study of blood T cell repertoires in COVID-19. Assay: immunoSEQ multiplex PCR; the TCRdb copy retains only in-frame clones and omits some. The table includes roughly 60,000 clones, about 87% detected once. The sample consisted of peripheral blood. The source is a human donor with active COVID-19. The donor label of this sample is uncertain.

The chain is built from TRBV5-4 and TRBJ1-1, with D perhaps matching TRBD1 (6 bases). The CDR3 contains 12 residues. In germline, CDR1 is SGHNT, CDR2 YYREEE (reference sequence). With 4 bases removed from V and 11 bases from J, the gap between germline ends came to 15 bases. The CDR3 sequence: CASSAAGRGAFF. The CDR3 DNA reads as TGTGCCAGCAGCGCCGCCGGGAGGGGGGCTTTCTTT.

This sequence joins TRBV19 and TRBJ2-7; D is unclear. V dropped 6 bases and J dropped 4 bases, with 22 bases sitting between them. CDR3 length: 16 amino acids. Germline V CDR1 and CDR2: LNHDA, SQIVND (reference sequence). The CDR3 DNA is TGTGCCAGTAGCTCGGCGGTCGGTAAAGGAGTTTACGAGCAGTACTTC. Translating it yields CASSSAVGKGVYEQYF.

The chain has TRBV5-6 and TRBJ2-1; weak D call: TRBD1 (5 bases). The germline V gene encodes CDR1 SGHDT and CDR2 YYEEEE. The CDR3 runs to 14 residues. V was pared by 0 bases and J by 6 bases, with 10 bases between. The CDR3 bases are TGTGCCAGCAGCTTGGCCGGCAGGGTCAATGAGCAGTTCTTC. It codes for CASSLAGRVNEQFF.

The chain employs TRBV19 and TRBJ1-5; TRBD1 is a possible D gene (6 bases). Germline V CDR1 and CDR2: LNHDA, SQIVND (reference sequence). V dropped 11 bases and J dropped 3 bases, with 14 bases sitting between them. The CDR3 runs 13 residues. The CDR3 nucleotides are TGTGCCGCAGGGGTTCTGGTCAATCAGCCCCAGCATTTT. Its protein is CAAGVLVNQPQHF.

The chain uses TRBV5-1 and TRBJ2-5, with TRBD2 matching 9 bases. The germline V gene encodes CDR1 SGHRS and CDR2 YFSETQ. The CDR3 spans 15 residues. Trimming took 4 bases from V and 2 from J; bases not matched to a gene: 6. The CDR3 sequence is CASSPSGGLQETQYF. CDR3 sequence (DNA): TGCGCCAGCAGCCCCAGCGGGGGGTTACAAGAGACCCAGTACTTC.